These 31 T cell receptor beta chains were all obtained from the same sample, sequenced in a study of CD8 T cells in Susac syndrome. cDNA came from around 0.5 to 1 ug RNA primed by random hexamers. A single record per CDR3 protein comes from TCRdb applying MiXCR to the immunoSEQ multiplex PCR reads. The sample has 100,000 to 150,000 distinct CDR3 sequences, just over 90% seen once. What was sequenced was CD8+ T cells from PBMCs. Receptors originate from a human donor with multiple sclerosis.

The V gene is TRBV30, the J gene TRBJ2-7; 8 nucleotides match TRBD1. The CDR3 sequence is 14 residues long. Germline V gene data show CDR1 as GTSNPN and CDR2 as SVGIG (reference sequence). J gave up 3 bases and V 0 bases, and 4 bases lay outside the gene matches. CDR3 amino acids: CAWSVRGQVYEQYF. As DNA, the CDR3 is TGTGCCTGGAGTGTACGGGGACAGGTCTACGAGCAGTACTTC.

J is TRBJ2-7 and V is TRBV6-6, with TRBD1 as a possible D gene (6 bases). The CDR3 runs to 16 residues. CDR1 is MNHNY and CDR2 is SVGAGI in the germline V gene (reference sequence). V was pared by 2 bases and J by 1 base, with 15 bases between. CDR3 sequence (DNA): TGTGCCAGCAGTTACGAGGCAGGGGAAAAGTCCTACGAGCAGTACTTC. Translating gives CASSYEAGEKSYEQYF.

The CDR3 bases are TGTGCCAGCAGCCTCTTTAAAGACAGGGTTCGGACCCAGTACTTC. Translated, it gives CASSLFKDRVRTQYF. This chain links TRBV12-3 or TRBV12-4 with TRBJ2-5, with 7 bases lining up with TRBD1. J was trimmed by 7 bases and V by 6 bases; bases with no gene match: 14. The CDR3 length is 15 residues.

The chain recombines TRBV27 with TRBJ1-1; the D gene is possibly TRBD1 (5 bases). The CDR3 contains 14 residues. Trimming took 7 bases from V and 3 from J, leaving 15 bases between them. Germline lookup yields CDR1 MNHEY and CDR2 SMNVEV (reference sequence). The CDR3 reads CASNYAGPHTEAFF. The CDR3 coding sequence is TGTGCCAGCAATTATGCGGGACCCCACACTGAAGCTTTCTTT.

The chain recombines TRBV12-3 or TRBV12-4 with TRBJ2-5, with TRBD1 identical over 7 bases. The CDR3 contains 15 residues. J gave up 2 bases and V 8 bases, and 11 bases lay outside the gene matches. This CDR3 reads CASQSRQGRQETQYF. The CDR3 region has the DNA TGTGCCAGCCAATCCCGACAGGGACGGCAAGAGACCCAGTACTTC.

V and J are TRBV5-1 and TRBJ1-2; unclear D gene. In germline, CDR1 is SGHRS, CDR2 YFSETQ. CDR3 length: 11 residues. Deletions cut 4 bases from V and 7 bases from J, with 8 bases between. The CDR3 coding sequence is TGCGCCAGCAGCGCGGGAGGTGGCTACACCTTC. It codes for CASSAGGGYTF.

The genes are TRBV20-1 and TRBJ1-2; D is ambiguous. The CDR3 loop spans 16 amino acids. Germline V lookup: CDR1 DFQATT, CDR2 SNEGSKA (reference sequence). Trimming shortened V by 0 bases and J by 4 bases, and 18 bases separated the two germline ends. DNA for the CDR3: TGCAGTGCTAGAGATCTGGCTCGCACAGCAGTCTATGGCTACACCTTC. This gives the protein CSARDLARTAVYGYTF.

The V call is TRBV19, the J call TRBJ2-1, with D perhaps TRBD2 (5 bases). The CDR3 runs to 14 residues. Per the germline V gene, CDR1 is LNHDA and CDR2 is SQIVND (reference sequence). Trimming took 5 bases from V and 0 from J, leaving 8 bases between them. CDR3: CASSASGSYNEQFF. The DNA of the CDR3 is TGTGCCAGTAGTGCCAGCGGCTCCTACAATGAGCAGTTCTTC.

The CDR3 here is CASSQDIGDTYGYTF. The CDR3 DNA follows: TGCGCCAGCAGCCAAGATATAGGGGATACCTATGGCTACACCTTC. The J gene is TRBJ1-2, the V gene TRBV4-1; tentatively, D is TRBD1 (5 bases). CDR1 MGHRA and CDR2 YSYEKL come from the germline V gene. The CDR3 contains 15 residues. The ends were cut back, 0 bases at V and 4 bases at J, with 12 bases in the middle.

The V call is TRBV12-3 or TRBV12-4, the J call TRBJ2-5; 12 positions match TRBD2. The CDR3 totals 15 residues. The J segment lost 5 bases and the V segment lost 5 bases, leaving 6 bases of the junction unmatched. As DNA, the CDR3 is TGTGCCAGCAGTCCGACTAGCGGGGGAGGGGAGACCCAGTACTTC. As protein: CASSPTSGGGETQYF.

The chain employs TRBV20-1 and TRBJ2-7; no firm D call. Trimming removed 6 bases from V and 0 bases from J, with 12 bases in between. Germline CDR1 is DFQATT and CDR2 is SNEGSKA (reference sequence). The CDR3 contains 13 residues. CDR3 protein: CSARTRTSYEQYF. Written as DNA, the CDR3 is TGCAGTGCCCGCACCCGGACCTCCTACGAGCAGTACTTC.

The J gene is TRBJ2-6, the V gene TRBV7-3; D is uncertain. The germline V gene encodes CDR1 SGHTA and CDR2 FQGTGA. CDR3 length: 15 residues. V gave up 5 bases and J gave up 0 bases, with 8 bases separating them. The CDR3 region has the DNA TGTGCCAGCAGCCCCAGTGGCTCTGGGGCCAACGTCCTGACTTTC. Translating it yields CASSPSGSGANVLTF.

The chain joins TRBV3-1 to TRBJ1-2, with D unclear. V was pared by 0 bases and J by 4 bases, with 12 bases between. The CDR3 runs 15 residues. CDR1 is LGHDT, CDR2 YNNKEL, per germline (reference sequence). CDR3 nucleotide sequence: TGTGCCAGCAGCCAAGAAAGGCGGGCGGCCTATGGCTACACCTTC. This translates into CASSQERRAAYGYTF.

The CDR3 protein is CASSFSGDFNQPQHF. CDR3 nucleotide sequence: TGCGCCAGCAGCTTTTCAGGGGACTTCAATCAGCCCCAGCATTTT. The chain joins TRBV5-1 to TRBJ1-5, with D perhaps matching TRBD1 (6 bases). The CDR3 is made up of 15 amino acids. V lost 2 bases and J lost 3, with 12 bases in between. CDR1 and CDR2 (germline): SGHRS, YFSETQ.

This chain connects TRBV12-3 or TRBV12-4 to TRBJ2-3, with D maybe TRBD1 (5 bases). Deletions cut 4 bases from V and 6 bases from J, with 20 bases between. CDR3 size: 16 residues. In DNA, the CDR3 is TGTGCCAGCAGTTCCCGTGGGGCCTCTTTAGGGGATACGCAGTATTTT. Translation gives CASSSRGASLGDTQYF.

The J gene is TRBJ1-2, the V gene TRBV29-1, with no clear D. This CDR3 region has 10 residues. Germline lookup yields CDR1 SQVTM and CDR2 ANQGSEA. Trimming stripped 3 bases from V and 5 bases from J, with 4 bases between. CDR3 sequence (DNA): TGCAGCGTTGACGAGTATGGCTACACCTTC. Its translation is CSVDEYGYTF.

V is TRBV7-9 and J is TRBJ1-3; TRBD1 matches 7 bases. The CDR3 covers 13 residues. V gave up 6 bases and J gave up 4 bases; unmatched junction bases: 3. In germline, CDR1 is SEHNR, CDR2 FQNEAQ (reference sequence). The CDR3: CASRTGSGNTIYF. The CDR3 nucleotides are TGTGCCAGCAGGACAGGGTCGGGAAACACCATATATTTT.

The chain has TRBV4-1 and TRBJ1-5, with D perhaps matching TRBD1 (5 bases). Trimming removed 1 base from V and 5 bases from J, with 15 bases in between. The CDR3 is made up of 16 amino acids. CDR1 MGHRA and CDR2 YSYEKL come from the germline V gene. CDR3 in DNA: TGCGCCAGCAGCCAAGTGGAGGGTCGCAGGGATCAGCCCCAGCATTTT. Translating it yields CASSQVEGRRDQPQHF.

The chain links TRBV29-1 to TRBJ1-2; TRBD1 matches at 7 bases. The V segment lost 8 bases and the J segment 3 bases; nucleotides outside the gene matches: 12. The germline V gene encodes CDR1 SQVTM and CDR2 ANQGSEA. The CDR3 has 14 amino acids. Here the CDR3 DNA reads TGCAGCTCATACGACGGACAGGCTGACTATGGCTACACCTTC. Its protein is CSSYDGQADYGYTF.

A remark on this clonotype: At one boundary the junction diverges from the germline segment, which might be a read error. J is TRBJ2-7 and V is TRBV4-1; tentatively, D is TRBD1 or TRBD2 (5 bases each). Per the germline V gene, CDR1 is MGHRA and CDR2 is YSYEKL. This CDR3 contains 15 residues. CDR3 DNA: TGCACCAGCAGCCAAGAGGGGTATTTACCCTACGAGCAGTACTTC. The encoded protein is CTSSQEGYLPYEQYF.

This clonotype was seen just once. V and J are TRBV3-1 and TRBJ2-1, with no clear D. CDR3 length equals 15 residues. The germline CDR1 and CDR2 sequences are LGHDT and YNNKEL (reference sequence). V was cut by 3 bases and J by 9 bases, with 18 bases left in between. The DNA for the CDR3 is TGTGCCAGCAGCCATTGGGCCGATCGGGCCCTTGAGCAGTTCTTC. Its protein product is CASSHWADRALEQFF.

The CDR3: CASSPRGAPRNTEAFF. The CDR3 DNA follows: TGTGCCAGCAGCCCCCGAGGGGCGCCCAGGAACACTGAAGCTTTCTTT. V is TRBV13 and J is TRBJ1-1; a weak D match, TRBD1 (5 bases). Germline lookup yields CDR1 PRHDT and CDR2 FYEKMQ (reference sequence). The CDR3 extends over 16 amino acids. With 5 bases removed from V and 1 base from J, the gap between germline ends came to 17 bases. The full variable domain, with the rest looked up from reference TRBV13 and TRBJ1-1, is AAGVIQSPRHLIKEKRETATLKCYPIPRHDTVYWYQQGPGQDPQFLISFYEKMQSDKGSIPDRFSAQQFSDYHSELNMSSLELGDSALYFCASSPRGAPRNTEAFFGQGTRLTVV.

V and J are TRBV4-1 and TRBJ2-1; D is unresolved. The germline V and J ends were trimmed by 1 base and 9 bases, with 13 bases remaining between them. The CDR3 is 14 residues long. Germline assignment: CDR1 MGHRA and CDR2 YSYEKL. The CDR3: CASSQGYLLGEQFF. The DNA of the CDR3 is TGCGCCAGCAGCCAAGGTTATCTTTTGGGTGAGCAGTTCTTC.

The chain carries TRBV20-1 and TRBJ1-2; D is uncertain. This CDR3 spans 11 amino acids. V dropped 0 bases and J dropped 7 bases, with 6 bases sitting between them. CDR1 is DFQATT and CDR2 is SNEGSKA in the germline V gene (reference sequence). The CDR3: CSARDSSGYTF. CDR3 bases: TGCAGTGCTAGAGATTCGTCTGGCTACACCTTC.

The chain has TRBV7-2 and TRBJ1-5, with 9 bases that match TRBD1. Germline-derived CDR1 and CDR2 are SGHTA and FQGNSA. After removal of 3 bases from V and 4 bases from J, the junction contained 4 bases not matched to a gene. The CDR3 contains 15 residues. CDR3 sequence reads: CASSFRDRVNQPQHF. Written as DNA, the CDR3 is TGTGCCAGCAGCTTTAGGGACAGGGTGAATCAGCCCCAGCATTTT.

This chain connects TRBV7-9 to TRBJ2-7; perhaps TRBD1 as D (6 bases). The CDR3 has 14 amino acids. Germline lookup yields CDR1 SEHNR and CDR2 FQNEAQ (reference sequence). V gave up 8 bases and J gave up 0 bases, with 14 bases separating them. Here the CDR3 DNA reads TGTGCCAGCCGAAATGGGGACAACTCCTACGAGCAGTACTTC. Translation: CASRNGDNSYEQYF.

The V and J genes are TRBV4-1 and TRBJ2-7; D unclear. The germline V and J ends were trimmed by 0 bases and 3 bases, with 12 bases remaining between them. Germline CDR1 MGHRA, CDR2 YSYEKL. The CDR3 is made up of 15 amino acids. The CDR3 is CASSQDRVTVYEQYF. DNA of the CDR3: TGCGCCAGCAGCCAAGACCGGGTAACCGTCTACGAGCAGTACTTC.

The chain employs TRBV4-2 and TRBJ2-2, with 8 bases lining up with TRBD2. Germline lookup yields CDR1 LGHNA and CDR2 YNFKEQ. This CDR3 spans 18 amino acids. The trim removed 0 bases at V and 6 bases at J, leaving 12 bases unmatched. This CDR3 reads CASSQDPAGVGRAGELFF. The CDR3 DNA is TGTGCCAGCAGCCAAGATCCAGCGGGAGTGGGGAGGGCCGGGGAGCTGTTTTTT.

The chain recombines TRBV30 with TRBJ1-4; 10 bases line up with TRBD1. Looked up from germline, CDR1 is GTSNPN and CDR2 is SVGIG (reference sequence). The CDR3 covers 14 residues. V lost 0 bases and J lost 8; bases outside the gene matches: 3. CDR3 in amino acids: CAWSVRDRGEKLFF. CDR3 DNA sequence: TGTGCCTGGAGTGTAAGGGACAGGGGCGAAAAACTGTTTTTT.

The chain has TRBV30 and TRBJ1-2; TRBD1 might be the D (5 bases). The CDR3 consists of 14 residues. Trimming stripped 3 bases from V and 6 bases from J, with 17 bases between. In germline, CDR1 is GTSNPN, CDR2 SVGIG (reference sequence). In nucleotides, the CDR3 is TGTGCCTGGAGGGGGCCGGGGAGCCCCCATGGCTACACCTTC. Translation gives CAWRGPGSPHGYTF.

The CDR3 DNA sequence: TGTGCCAGCAGTGAAGGCGGGGGGGCGTATGAGACCCAGTACTTC. Its translation: CASSEGGGAYETQYF. The rearrangement uses TRBV25-1 and TRBJ2-5; 9 bases line up with TRBD2. Germline trimming cut 2 bases from V and 5 bases from J; bases unmatched to any gene: 6. Germline lookup yields CDR1 MGHDK and CDR2 SYGVNS. The CDR3 loop spans 15 amino acids.